This section outlines one T cell receptor (beta chain) sequence together with its context. Its antigen is still unknown. In the PCR, 60 Vbeta and 13 Jbeta primers were used. The table came from immunoSEQ multiplex PCR; TCRdb's copy has only in-frame clones and leaves some out. The sample has roughly 100,000 clones; 70% to 80% are singletons. V was pared by 6 bases and J by 0 bases, with 5 bases of the junction left unmatched. The CDR3 totals 15 residues. CDR1 is SNHLY, CDR2 FYNNEI, per germline. This sample stems from a study of cytomegalovirus exposure and HLA in healthy donors. Broader study findings: An analysis was carried out later, and it reportedly showed fewer N-insertions in an Asian-associated ancestry cluster than the approximately 700-donor mean. Analyzed later, most CMV-associated TCR beta chains appeared HLA-restricted.

The chain carries TRBV2 and TRBJ1-5; 7 bases agree with TRBD1. The clonotype was recovered from a man in his forties or fifties in good health and CMV-seronegative. The sample was PBMCs. Written as DNA, the CDR3 is TGTGCCAGCAGGGAATACAGGGGTAGCAATCAGCCCCAGCATTTT. Translation: CASREYRGSNQPQHF. Looking up the rest from reference TRBV2 and TRBJ1-5 gives the full variable domain: EPEVTQTPSHQVTQMGQEVILRCVPISNHLYFYWYRQILGQKVEFLVSFYNNEISEKSEIFDDQFSVERPDGSNFTLKIRSTKLEDSAMYFCASREYRGSNQPQHFGDGTRLSIL.